A selection of T cell receptor beta chains follows, all from one sample in a study of CD8 T cells in ankylosing spondylitis. TCRdb re-called the 5' RACE reads through MiXCR, storing one row per CDR3 protein. The data show 750,000 to 850,000 distinct CDR3 sequences, roughly 10% seen once. Sequencing used blood, either unsorted or a sorted T cell fraction (not recorded which). These TCRs come from a male donor with ankylosing spondylitis. CDR3s include the opening cysteine and the closing phenylalanine or tryptophan. D genes are given only for firm matches. Only part of the rows carry a size: once, few, many, or a class if the clone is expanded.

j_call	clone_size	v_call	d_call	cdr3_aa	cdr3_nt
TRBJ1-1	NA	TRBV20-1	TRBD1	CSAFGQVPTEAFF	TGCAGTGCTTTTGGACAGGTCCCCACTGAAGCTTTCTTT
TRBJ2-6	NA	TRBV9	NA	CASSVLLSGANVLTF	TGTGCCAGCAGCGTACTACTATCTGGGGCCAACGTCCTGACTTTC
TRBJ2-2	NA	TRBV20-1	NA	CSARDMAGELFF	TGCAGTGCTAGAGATATGGCCGGGGAGCTGTTTTTT
TRBJ2-5	few	TRBV6-2/TRBV6-3	NA	CASSLGRDWQETQYF	TGTGCCAGCAGTCTGGGCCGGGACTGGCAAGAGACCCAGTACTTC
TRBJ2-7	many	TRBV4-2	TRBD1	CASSRRDRGQEQYF	TGTGCCAGCAGCCGACGGGACAGGGGGCAAGAGCAGTACTTC
TRBJ2-3	many	TRBV5-6	NA	CASSWGTTDTQYF	TGTGCCAGCAGCTGGGGGACCACAGATACGCAGTATTTT
TRBJ1-2	few	TRBV7-2	TRBD1	CASSLARTGYGYTF	TGTGCCAGCAGCTTAGCGCGGACAGGTTATGGCTACACCTTC
TRBJ2-1	many	TRBV10-3	TRBD1	CAISEWDRYNEQFF	TGTGCCATCAGTGAGTGGGACAGATACAATGAGCAGTTCTTC
TRBJ2-5	few	TRBV2	TRBD1	CASSEDLSGTGVAQYF	TGTGCCAGCAGTGAAGACCTTTCCGGGACAGGTGTTGCCCAGTACTTC
TRBJ1-2	NA	TRBV4-1	NA	CASSQPAGTIQGYTF	TGCGCCAGCAGCCAGCCAGCCGGGACCATCCAAGGCTACACCTTC
TRBJ2-1	few	TRBV10-3	NA	CAINSDSSSYNEQFF	TGTGCCATCAATTCAGACAGTAGTTCCTACAATGAGCAGTTCTTC
TRBJ1-3	NA	TRBV12-3/TRBV12-4	NA	CASSPVAGGTGNTIYF	TGTGCCAGCAGTCCCGTAGCGGGGGGCACTGGAAACACCATATATTTT
TRBJ2-7	NA	TRBV7-2	NA	CASSLIVHSYEQYF	TGTGCCAGCAGCTTAATTGTTCACAGCTACGAGCAGTACTTC
TRBJ2-7	NA	TRBV6-5	TRBD1	CASSFTGTEAYEQYF	TGTGCCAGCAGTTTCACCGGGACAGAGGCCTACGAGCAGTACTTC
TRBJ2-7	NA	TRBV4-2	NA	CASSHLQGRASNTQYF	TGTGCCAGCAGCCATCTCCAGGGTAGGGCCTCAAATACGCAGTACTTC
TRBJ1-1	NA	TRBV20-1	NA	CSATRVTEAFF	TGCAGTGCGACTAGGGTGACTGAAGCTTTCTTT
TRBJ2-7	NA	TRBV20-1	NA	CSARGDNWQYF	TGCAGTGCTAGAGGGGACAATTGGCAGTACTTC
TRBJ2-5	many	TRBV29-1	TRBD1	CSVRSGTGEETQYF	TGCAGCGTTCGCAGTGGGACAGGGGAGGAGACCCAGTACTTC
TRBJ1-2	many	TRBV29-1	NA	CSVEWGYTF	TGCAGCGTCGAGTGGGGCTACACCTTC
TRBJ2-1	NA	TRBV7-2	NA	CASRWAGEQFF	TGTGCCAGCCGCTGGGCGGGTGAGCAGTTCTTC
TRBJ1-4	few	TRBV5-1	NA	CASSSTVNEKLFF	TGCGCCAGCAGCTCGACAGTAAATGAAAAACTGTTTTTT
TRBJ1-1	few	TRBV27	TRBD1	CASSLFAGGLNTEAFF	TGTGCCAGCAGTTTATTTGCAGGGGGCTTGAACACTGAAGCTTTCTTT
TRBJ2-3	NA	TRBV9	NA	CASSVGLSPADTQYF	TGTGCCAGCAGCGTAGGGCTTAGTCCTGCAGATACGCAGTATTTT
TRBJ2-5	NA	TRBV7-2	TRBD2	CASSAQTSALETQYF	TGTGCCAGCAGCGCACAGACTAGCGCTTTAGAGACCCAGTACTTC
TRBJ1-6	many	TRBV5-6	NA	CASSFGSISSPLHF	TGTGCCAGCAGCTTTGGGAGTATATCTTCACCCCTCCACTTT